A selection of T cell receptor beta chains follows, all from one sample in a study of chemoradiotherapy in HPV16-positive cancers. Clones were read by immunoSEQ multiplex PCR, and TCRdb kept only the in-frame ones, dropping some. This repertoire shows approximately 7,200 clones, under 80% found once; its top ten account for about a sixth. Collection of the sample occurred from a patient who underwent chemoradiotherapy. Source of these receptors: a human donor with HPV-associated anogenital cancer. Both conserved end residues are part of each CDR3. A D gene is named only where the DNA matches it firmly. A row's size may be missing; if present it is once, few, many or a size class.

cdr3_aa cdr3_nt clone_size d_call j_call v_call cdr3_length
CASRDSLRGDTQYF TGCGCCAGCCGGGACTCCCTGCGGGGGGATACGCAGTATTTT NA TRBD2 TRBJ2-3 TRBV5-1 14
CASSPTRVFSTEAFF TGTGCCAGCAGCCCCACGCGGGTTTTTAGCACTGAAGCTTTCTTT once NA TRBJ1-1 TRBV7-9 15
CACSYTYNEQFF TGTGCCTGTTCTTATACCTACAATGAGCAGTTCTTC NA NA TRBJ2-1 TRBV30 12
CASSRPRGGSGYTF TGTGCCAGCAGCAGACCTCGGGGGGGCAGTGGCTACACCTTC NA NA TRBJ1-2 TRBV9 14
CASSNSQGDYNSPLHF TGTGCCAGCAGCAACTCACAGGGGGACTATAATTCACCCCTCCACTTT few NA TRBJ1-6 TRBV21-1 16
CASSPRAGDAGELFF TGTGCCAGCTCACCAAGGGCTGGGGACGCCGGGGAGCTGTTTTTT NA NA TRBJ2-2 TRBV18 15
CASSLEGENQPQHF TGTGCCAGCAGCTTAGAAGGGGAAAATCAGCCCCAGCATTTT NA NA TRBJ1-5 TRBV7-9 14
CASSFTQQGTGYTF TGTGCCAGCAGCTTTACTCAACAGGGGACGGGCTACACCTTC NA TRBD1 TRBJ1-2 TRBV7-6 14
CASSYYGTGNEQFF TGTGCCAGCAGTTATTACGGGACGGGGAATGAGCAGTTCTTC NA NA TRBJ2-1 TRBV6-5 14
CASSIESVVHSYNEQFF TGTGCCAGTAGTATAGAGTCCGTAGTGCACTCCTACAATGAGCAGTTCTTC NA NA TRBJ2-1 TRBV19 17
CASSARRRDPPVSSYNEQFF TGTGCCAGTAGTGCCCGGAGAAGGGACCCTCCAGTTAGCTCCTACAATGAGCAGTTCTTC NA NA TRBJ2-1 TRBV19 20
CASSIGGRRTLDF TGTGCCAGTAGTATAGGAGGGCGACGGACACTTGATTTT NA NA TRBJ1-3 TRBV19 13
CASSWGQGLAFF TGTGCCAGCAGCTGGGGACAGGGTTTAGCTTTCTTT NA TRBD1 TRBJ1-1 TRBV5-5 12
CASSEALSGGAFGNEQFF TGTGCCAGCAGTGAAGCTCTAAGCGGGGGGGCATTCGGTAATGAGCAGTTCTTC NA TRBD2 TRBJ2-1 TRBV6-1 18
CASSLGDSYYGYTF TGTGCCAGCAGCTTAGGGGACAGCTACTATGGCTACACCTTC NA TRBD1 TRBJ1-2 TRBV7-9 14
CASSYALGGTYEQYF TGTGCCAGCAGCTACGCCCTAGGAGGAACCTACGAGCAGTACTTC NA NA TRBJ2-7 TRBV7-6 15
CASSNRDSPYEQYF TGTGCCAGCAGCAACCGGGACAGCCCTTACGAGCAGTACTTC few NA TRBJ2-7 TRBV21-1 14
CASSIGRIHSNQPQHF TGTGCCAGTAGTATAGGGCGGATTCATAGCAATCAGCCCCAGCATTTT NA NA TRBJ1-5 TRBV19 16
CASSLEQGQGDYGYTF TGCGCCAGCAGCTTGGAACAGGGCCAAGGGGACTATGGCTACACCTTC NA NA TRBJ1-2 TRBV5-1 16
CASSIVGGLNNEQFF TGTGCCAGTAGTATTGTCGGGGGCCTCAACAATGAGCAGTTCTTC NA NA TRBJ2-1 TRBV19 15
CASSPMRNTEAFF TGTGCCAGCAGCCCCATGAGAAACACTGAAGCTTTCTTT NA NA TRBJ1-1 TRBV4-2 13
CASSLAIYNEQFF TGTGCCAGCAGCTTAGCTATCTACAATGAGCAGTTCTTC NA NA TRBJ2-1 TRBV7-9 13
CASSHSRHDPSYEQYF TGTGCCAGCAGCCACTCCCGACACGACCCCTCCTACGAGCAGTACTTC NA NA TRBJ2-7 TRBV7-2 16
CASSPPTGASVEAFF TGTGCCAGCAGTCCCCCGACAGGGGCGAGTGTTGAAGCTTTCTTT NA TRBD1 TRBJ1-1 TRBV28 15
CASSQDGAGETQYF TGCGCCAGCAGCCAAGATGGAGCGGGAGAGACCCAGTACTTC few NA TRBJ2-5 TRBV4-1 14
CAWSALNEQFF TGTGCCTGGAGTGCCCTCAATGAGCAGTTCTTC NA NA TRBJ2-1 TRBV30 11
CASSLTTGSSGNTIYF TGTGCCAGCAGCTTAACGACAGGGAGCTCTGGAAACACCATATATTTT NA TRBD1 TRBJ1-3 TRBV13 16
CASSSPTLLGETQYF TGTGCCAGCAGTTCTCCGACCCTCTTAGGAGAGACCCAGTACTTC NA NA TRBJ2-5 TRBV28 15
CASSPLARRYEQFF TGTGCCAGCAGCCCACTAGCAAGGAGGTATGAGCAGTTCTTC NA NA TRBJ2-1 TRBV7-9 14
CASSLGDRGFLSEQFF TGTGCCAGCAGCTTAGGTGACAGGGGGTTCCTAAGTGAGCAGTTCTTC NA TRBD1 TRBJ2-1 TRBV7-8 16
CASSGLGLRAGETQYF TGTGCCAGCAGTGGGTTGGGACTCCGAGCCGGAGAGACCCAGTACTTC NA NA TRBJ2-5 TRBV2 16
CASSFFSGGNTYEQYF TGTGCCAGCAGCTTCTTTAGCGGGGGGAACACCTACGAGCAGTACTTC NA TRBD2 TRBJ2-7 TRBV5-6 16
CASSLGAGGENTGELFF TGTGCCAGCAGCTTAGGGGCGGGGGGCGAGAACACCGGGGAGCTGTTTTTT NA TRBD2 TRBJ2-2 TRBV11-2 17
CASGWGAWVANTGELFF TGTGCCAGCGGCTGGGGGGCCTGGGTCGCGAACACCGGGGAGCTGTTTTTT NA NA TRBJ2-2 TRBV28 17
CASSSYGTGLTTYEQYF TGTGCCAGCAGTTCCTACGGGACAGGTTTGACGACCTACGAGCAGTACTTC NA TRBD1 TRBJ2-7 TRBV28 17
CAFSPGTGDQPQHF TGTGCCTTCTCCCCCGGGACAGGTGACCAGCCCCAGCATTTT NA TRBD1 TRBJ1-5 TRBV30 14
CAWSVNLGDYGYTF TGTGCCTGGAGTGTGAATTTGGGGGACTATGGCTACACCTTC NA NA TRBJ1-2 TRBV30 14
CASSALGTGAEAFF TGTGCCAGCAGTGCCCTGGGGACGGGGGCTGAAGCTTTCTTT NA NA TRBJ1-1 TRBV2 14
CASSEDGGQTQYF TGTGCCAGCAGTGAAGATGGCGGTCAGACCCAGTACTTC large NA TRBJ2-5 TRBV6-1 13
CASSQALIDEQYF TGTGCCAGCAGCCAAGCATTAATCGACGAGCAGTACTTC large NA TRBJ2-7 TRBV14 13
CASSFGETEAFF TGTGCCAGCAGCTTCGGGGAGACTGAAGCTTTCTTT NA NA TRBJ1-1 TRBV11-1 12
CASSLDLAGGETQYF TGTGCCAGCAGTTTAGATCTAGCGGGCGGAGAGACCCAGTACTTC medium-sized TRBD2 TRBJ2-5 TRBV6-1 15
CAWSVVRGASGNTIYF TGTGCCTGGAGTGTAGTACGCGGGGCCTCTGGAAACACCATATATTTT NA NA TRBJ1-3 TRBV30 16
CASSLRGFLPPYGYTF TGTGCCAGCAGCCTTCGGGGTTTTCTCCCTCCCTATGGCTACACCTTC NA NA TRBJ1-2 TRBV28 16
CASRTGRVNTGELFF TGTGCCAGCAGGACAGGGAGAGTAAACACCGGGGAGCTGTTTTTT NA TRBD1 TRBJ2-2 TRBV6-1 15
CASSFTGVAYGYTF TGTGCCAGCAGCTTTACGGGGGTGGCCTATGGCTACACCTTC NA NA TRBJ1-2 TRBV7-9 14
CASSLGGAPNTEAFF TGTGCCAGCAGCTTAGGGGGGGCGCCGAACACTGAAGCTTTCTTT NA NA TRBJ1-1 TRBV11-1 15
CASSPTGQETQYF TGTGCCAGCAGCCCCACAGGGCAAGAGACCCAGTACTTC NA NA TRBJ2-5 TRBV11-2 13
CASKETNQETQYF TGTGCCAGTAAAGAGACAAACCAAGAGACCCAGTACTTC NA NA TRBJ2-5 TRBV19 13
CASSSRTSGGGTDTQYF TGTGCCAGCAGCTCCCGGACTAGCGGGGGGGGCACAGATACGCAGTATTTT few TRBD2 TRBJ2-3 TRBV11-3 17
CASSLVYGSGNTIYF TGTGCCAGCAGCTTAGTGTACGGCTCTGGAAACACCATATATTTT once NA TRBJ1-3 TRBV7-8 15
CASSPGPSLMAFF TGTGCCAGCAGCCCCGGGCCTTCCCTGATGGCTTTCTTT NA NA TRBJ1-1 TRBV7-3 13
CASSEGRGGNQPQHF TGCGCCAGCAGCGAAGGAAGGGGTGGAAATCAGCCCCAGCATTTT NA NA TRBJ1-5 TRBV4-1 15
CSVESGRDYTEAFF TGCAGCGTTGAGAGTGGCAGGGATTACACTGAAGCTTTCTTT NA NA TRBJ1-1 TRBV29-1 14
CASSFKGTQREVQYF TGTGCCAGCAGTTTCAAGGGAACTCAAAGGGAAGTGCAGTACTTC NA NA TRBJ2-7 TRBV27 15
CASSESRGHQPQHF TGTGCCAGCAGTGAAAGCAGGGGCCATCAGCCCCAGCATTTT NA NA TRBJ1-5 TRBV2 14
CSAREFGELFF TGCAGTGCTAGAGAATTTGGGGAGCTGTTTTTT NA NA TRBJ2-2 TRBV20-1 11
CASSYGPGTTQYF TGTGCCAGCAGTTACGGCCCCGGGACTACGCAGTATTTT NA NA TRBJ2-3 TRBV6-5 13
CASSPGTSGGITDTQYF TGTGCCAGCAGTCCCGGGACTAGCGGGGGGATCACAGATACGCAGTATTTT NA TRBD2 TRBJ2-3 TRBV28 17